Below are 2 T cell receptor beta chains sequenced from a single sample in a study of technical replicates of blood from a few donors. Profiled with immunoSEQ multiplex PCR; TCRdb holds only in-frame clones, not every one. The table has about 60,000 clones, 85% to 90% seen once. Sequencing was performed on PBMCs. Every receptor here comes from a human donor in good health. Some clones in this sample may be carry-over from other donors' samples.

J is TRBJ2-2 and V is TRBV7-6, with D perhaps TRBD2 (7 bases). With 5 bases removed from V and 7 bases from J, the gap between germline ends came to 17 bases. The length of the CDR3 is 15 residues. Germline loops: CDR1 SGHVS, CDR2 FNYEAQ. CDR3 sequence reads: CASSLQGGGIGELFF. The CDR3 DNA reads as TGTGCCAGCAGCCTACAGGGAGGGGGGATCGGGGAGCTGTTTTTT.

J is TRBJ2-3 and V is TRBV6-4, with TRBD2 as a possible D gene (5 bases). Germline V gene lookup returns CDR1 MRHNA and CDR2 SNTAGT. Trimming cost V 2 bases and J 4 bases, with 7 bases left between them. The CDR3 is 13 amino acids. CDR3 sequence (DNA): TGTGCCAGCAGTGACGGAGGAGCAGATACGCAGTATTTT. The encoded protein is CASSDGGADTQYF.